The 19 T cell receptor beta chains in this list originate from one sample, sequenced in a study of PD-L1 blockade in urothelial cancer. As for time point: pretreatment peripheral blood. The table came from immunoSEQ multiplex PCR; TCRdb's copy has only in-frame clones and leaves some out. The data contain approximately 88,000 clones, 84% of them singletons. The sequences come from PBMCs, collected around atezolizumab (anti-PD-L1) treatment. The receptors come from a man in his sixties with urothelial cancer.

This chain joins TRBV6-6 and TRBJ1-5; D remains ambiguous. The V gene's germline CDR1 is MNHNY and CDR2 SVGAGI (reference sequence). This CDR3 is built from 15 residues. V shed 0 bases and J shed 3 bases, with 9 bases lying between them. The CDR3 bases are TGTGCCAGCAGTTACTCAGCCAGGTTCAATCAGCCCCAGCATTTT. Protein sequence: CASSYSARFNQPQHF.

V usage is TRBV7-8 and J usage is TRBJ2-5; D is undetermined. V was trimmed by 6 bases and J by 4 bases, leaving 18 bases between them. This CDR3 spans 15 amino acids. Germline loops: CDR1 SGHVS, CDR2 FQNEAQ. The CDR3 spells CASSSRDSSRETQYF. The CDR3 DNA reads TGTGCCAGCAGTTCGCGAGATAGTAGCCGAGAGACCCAGTACTTC.

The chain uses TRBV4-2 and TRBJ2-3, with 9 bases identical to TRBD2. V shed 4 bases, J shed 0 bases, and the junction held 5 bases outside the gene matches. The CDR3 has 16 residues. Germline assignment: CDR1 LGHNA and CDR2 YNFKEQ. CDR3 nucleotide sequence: TGTGCCAGCAGCCCGATGACTAGCGGAAGCACAGATACGCAGTATTTT. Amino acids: CASSPMTSGSTDTQYF.

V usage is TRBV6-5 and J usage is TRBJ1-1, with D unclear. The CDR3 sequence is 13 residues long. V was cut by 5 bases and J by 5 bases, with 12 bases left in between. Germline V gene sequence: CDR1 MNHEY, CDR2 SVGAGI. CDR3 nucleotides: TGTGCCAGCAGTACTACCTGGTGGACTGAAGCTTTCTTT. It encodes CASSTTWWTEAFF.

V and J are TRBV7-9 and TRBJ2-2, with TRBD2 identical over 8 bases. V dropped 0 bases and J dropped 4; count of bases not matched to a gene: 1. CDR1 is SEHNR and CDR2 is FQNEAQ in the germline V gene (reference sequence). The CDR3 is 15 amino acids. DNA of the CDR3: TGTGCCAGCAGCTTAGCAGCGGGGGCCACCGGGGAGCTGTTTTTT. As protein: CASSLAAGATGELFF.

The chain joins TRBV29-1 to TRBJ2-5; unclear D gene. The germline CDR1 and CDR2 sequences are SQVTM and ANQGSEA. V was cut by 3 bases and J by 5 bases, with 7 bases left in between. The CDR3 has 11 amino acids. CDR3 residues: CSVDPGETQYF. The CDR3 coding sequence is TGCAGCGTTGATCCCGGTGAGACCCAGTACTTC.

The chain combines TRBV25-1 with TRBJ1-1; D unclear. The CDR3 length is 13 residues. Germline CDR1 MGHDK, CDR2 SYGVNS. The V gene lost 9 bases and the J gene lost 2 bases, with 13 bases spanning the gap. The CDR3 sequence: CASHSNQNTEAFF. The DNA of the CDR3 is TGTGCCAGTCACAGCAATCAAAACACTGAAGCTTTCTTT.

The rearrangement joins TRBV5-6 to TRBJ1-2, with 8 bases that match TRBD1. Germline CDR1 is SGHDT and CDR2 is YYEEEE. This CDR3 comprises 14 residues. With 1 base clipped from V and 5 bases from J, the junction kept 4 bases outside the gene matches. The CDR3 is CASSLKDRGYGYTF. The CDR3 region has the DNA TGTGCCAGCAGCTTGAAAGACAGGGGTTATGGCTACACCTTC.

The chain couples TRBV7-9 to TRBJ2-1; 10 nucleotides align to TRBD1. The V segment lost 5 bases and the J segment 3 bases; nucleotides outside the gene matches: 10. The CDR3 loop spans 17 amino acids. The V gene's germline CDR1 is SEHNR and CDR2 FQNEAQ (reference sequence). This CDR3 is CASSPPWDRGDYNEQFF. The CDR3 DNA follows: TGTGCCAGCAGCCCACCCTGGGACAGGGGCGACTACAATGAGCAGTTCTTC.

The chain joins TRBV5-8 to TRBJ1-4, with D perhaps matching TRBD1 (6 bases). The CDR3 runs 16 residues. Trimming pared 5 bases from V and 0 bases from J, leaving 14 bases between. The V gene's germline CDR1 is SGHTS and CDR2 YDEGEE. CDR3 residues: CASSLLGQTTNEKLFF. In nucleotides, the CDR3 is TGTGCCAGCAGTCTACTTGGACAGACAACTAATGAAAAACTGTTTTTT.

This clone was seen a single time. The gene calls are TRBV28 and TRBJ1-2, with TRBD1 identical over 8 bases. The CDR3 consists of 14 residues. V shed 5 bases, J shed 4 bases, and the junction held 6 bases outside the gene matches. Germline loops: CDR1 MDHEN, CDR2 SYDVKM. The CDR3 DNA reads TGTGCCAGCAGTCCCCAGGGGGCAGGCTATGGCTACACCTTC. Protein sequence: CASSPQGAGYGYTF.

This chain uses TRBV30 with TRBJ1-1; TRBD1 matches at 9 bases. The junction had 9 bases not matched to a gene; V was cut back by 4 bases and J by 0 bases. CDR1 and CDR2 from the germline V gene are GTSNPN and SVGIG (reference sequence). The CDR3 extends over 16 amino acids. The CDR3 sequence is CAWIPGQGGMNTEAFF. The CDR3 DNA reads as TGTGCCTGGATCCCGGGACAGGGAGGCATGAACACTGAAGCTTTCTTT.

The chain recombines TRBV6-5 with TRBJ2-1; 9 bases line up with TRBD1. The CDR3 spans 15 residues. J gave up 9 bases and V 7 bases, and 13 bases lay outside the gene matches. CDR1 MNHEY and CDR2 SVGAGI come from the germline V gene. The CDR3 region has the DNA TGTGCCAGCACCCCGGGACAGGGAAGAAGAGTTGAGCAGTTCTTC. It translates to CASTPGQGRRVEQFF.

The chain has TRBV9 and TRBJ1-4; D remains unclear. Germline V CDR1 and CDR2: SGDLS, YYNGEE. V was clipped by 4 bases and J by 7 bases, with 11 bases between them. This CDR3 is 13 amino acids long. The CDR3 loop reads CASSSDLGEKLFF. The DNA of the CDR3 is TGTGCCAGCAGCAGTGACCTAGGTGAAAAACTGTTTTTT.

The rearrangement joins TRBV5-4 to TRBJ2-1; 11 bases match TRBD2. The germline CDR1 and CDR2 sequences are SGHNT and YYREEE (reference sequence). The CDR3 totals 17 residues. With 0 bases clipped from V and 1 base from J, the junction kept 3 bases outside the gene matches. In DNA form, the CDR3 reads TGTGCCAGCAGCTTGGCTCCTAGCGGGAGGTCCTACAATGAGCAGTTCTTC. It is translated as CASSLAPSGRSYNEQFF.

CDR3 nucleotides: TGTGCCAGCAGGCCCCTAGCGGGGAGCACCGAGCAGTACTTC. As protein: CASRPLAGSTEQYF. The gene calls are TRBV5-4 and TRBJ2-7; TRBD2 matches 9 bases. Trimming at V came to 5 bases and at J to 6 bases, leaving 9 bases not matched to a gene. The length of the CDR3 is 14 residues. Germline assignment: CDR1 SGHNT and CDR2 YYREEE (reference sequence). Variable domain in full (rest from reference TRBV5-4 and TRBJ2-7): ETGVTQSPTHLIKTRGQQVTLRCSSQSGHNTVSWYQQALGQGPQFIFQYYREEENGRGNFPPRFSGLQFPNYSSELNVNALELDDSALYLCASRPLAGSTEQYFGPGTRLTVT.

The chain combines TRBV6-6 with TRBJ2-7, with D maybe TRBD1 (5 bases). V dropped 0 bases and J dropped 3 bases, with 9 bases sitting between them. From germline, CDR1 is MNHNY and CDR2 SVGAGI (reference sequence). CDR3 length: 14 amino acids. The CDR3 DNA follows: TGTGCCAGCAGTTACTCAGGCAGGGACTACGAGCAGTACTTC. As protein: CASSYSGRDYEQYF.

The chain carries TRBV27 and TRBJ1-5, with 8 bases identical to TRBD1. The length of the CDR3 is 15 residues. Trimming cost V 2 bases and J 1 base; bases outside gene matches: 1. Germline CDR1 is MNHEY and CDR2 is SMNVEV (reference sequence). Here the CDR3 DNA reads TGTGCCAGCAGTTTAAACAGGGGGAGCAATCAGCCCCAGCATTTT. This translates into CASSLNRGSNQPQHF.

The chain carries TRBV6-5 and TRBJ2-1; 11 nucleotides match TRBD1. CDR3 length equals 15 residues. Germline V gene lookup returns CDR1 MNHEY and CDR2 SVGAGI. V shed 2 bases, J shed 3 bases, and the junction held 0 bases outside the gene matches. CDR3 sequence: CASSYGTGGYNEQFF. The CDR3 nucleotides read TGTGCCAGCAGTTACGGGACAGGGGGCTACAATGAGCAGTTCTTC.